This T cell receptor (beta chain) is drawn from a study of blood T cell repertoires in COVID-19. On the study more broadly: COVID-19 samples, acute and convalescent, were from the United States, Italy and Spain. The cDNA or gDNA used as material had been derived from T cells, B-cell-depleted T cells, or PBMCs.

The CDR3 consists of 18 residues. Study processing details: It was from reference gene primer amplification that nucleated cell counts were estimated. Profiling relied on immunoSEQ multiplex PCR, and the TCRdb table lists in-frame clones only, not all of them. V, J and clone size were drawn from that table, and D and trimming were deduced from the DNA. The repertoire holds 180,000 or so clones, with 80% to 85% as singletons. Material for sequencing was peripheral blood. The receptor was isolated from a human donor with acute or convalescent COVID-19. The donor label of this sample is uncertain. The V and J genes are TRBV21-1 and TRBJ1-4; the DNA was not used to check the table's D call, TRBD1. TRBV21-1 is listed as a pseudogene. In nucleotides, the CDR3 is TGTGCCAGCAGCAAAGTATGGGACAGGGGGCCAACTAATGAAAAACTGTTTTTT. Encoded protein: CASSKVWDRGPTNEKLFF.